This T cell receptor (beta chain) was obtained from a study of Graves' ophthalmopathy and Graves' hyperthyroidism. The CDR3 spans 13 residues. Deletions cut 3 bases from V and 5 bases from J, with 11 bases between. CDR1 is LNHDA, CDR2 SQIVND, per germline (reference sequence). The authors amplified TCR beta CDR3 regions, and they did so from RNA transcripts for repertoire sequencing. In the first round, RT-PCR was carried out with HTBI primers, and a multiplex PCR formed the second round. Each CDR3 protein is one row after TCRdb ran MiXCR on the multiplex PCR reads. This sample yields around 1.1 million distinct CDR3 sequences, of which 35% to 40% are seen a single time; 8.5% to 14% belongs to the top ten. This clonotype was counted ten times or more. Its antigen is not known. Study-level points and caveats: Blood repertoires reportedly contained most expanded thyroid clonotypes above 0.001 frequency.

The genes are TRBV19 and TRBJ2-7; D ambiguous. This receptor was identified in an adult man with Graves' hyperthyroidism. Sequencing was carried out using peripheral blood or thyroid tissue (not recorded which). The CDR3 nucleotides are TGTGCCAGTAGTATGTTGGCCAAGGACGAGCAGTACTTC. It translates to CASSMLAKDEQYF.